This TCR beta chain was captured in a study of CD8+ T cells in alopecia areata. Sequencing relied on a cDNA template that was reverse transcribed from extracted RNA. Profiling relied on immunoSEQ multiplex PCR, and the TCRdb table lists in-frame clones only, not all of them. This sample has some 180,000 clones, with roughly 60% found just once. The CDR3 sequence is 14 residues long. CDR1 and CDR2 (germline): SGHTA, FQGNSA. The V and J ends lost 5 bases and 4 bases respectively, with 14 bases between them. Here the sequenced sample was CD4+ T cells sorted from blood, taken at week 0. The rearrangement links TRBV7-2 to TRBJ1-2; D might be TRBD1 (6 bases). The TCR comes from a human donor with alopecia areata. The CDR3 region is CASSRAGGPYGYTF. The DNA of the CDR3 is TGTGCCAGCAGCCGAGCCGGGGGGCCCTATGGCTACACCTTC.